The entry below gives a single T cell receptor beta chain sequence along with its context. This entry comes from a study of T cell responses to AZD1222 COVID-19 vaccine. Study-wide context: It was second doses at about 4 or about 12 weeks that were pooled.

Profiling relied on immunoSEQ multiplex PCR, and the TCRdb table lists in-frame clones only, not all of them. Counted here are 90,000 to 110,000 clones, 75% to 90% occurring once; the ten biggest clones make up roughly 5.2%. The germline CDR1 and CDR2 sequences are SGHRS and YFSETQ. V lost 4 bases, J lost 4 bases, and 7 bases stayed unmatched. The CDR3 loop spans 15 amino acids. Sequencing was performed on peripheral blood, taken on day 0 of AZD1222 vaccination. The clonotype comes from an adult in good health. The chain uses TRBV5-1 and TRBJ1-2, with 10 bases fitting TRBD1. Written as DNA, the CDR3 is TGCGCCAGCAGCCCAACCGGGACAGGGGCCTATGGCTACACCTTC. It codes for CASSPTGTGAYGYTF.